The rows below give T cell receptor beta chains drawn from one sample of a study of T cell changes during pregnancy in multiple sclerosis. Libraries were prepared by immunoSEQ multiplex PCR; TCRdb keeps only in-frame clonotypes and omits some of them. Of 65,000 to 85,000 clones listed, roughly nine tenths were seen once; the top ten hold 1.4%. Specimen: peripheral blood, collected in the second trimester of pregnancy. Every receptor here comes from a female donor with multiple sclerosis, enrolled in a pregnancy study. Both conserved end residues are part of each CDR3. The D gene is left open where the match is weak. A row's size may be missing; if present it is once, few, many or a size class.

V: TRBV7-2
J: TRBJ2-1
D: .
size: .
DNA: TGTGCCAGCAGCCTCGACAGTTCCTACAATGAGCAGTTCTTC
CDR3: CASSLDSSYNEQFF

V: TRBV4-2
J: TRBJ2-7
D: TRBD2
size: .
DNA: TGTGCCAGCAGCCCGTCTCCCCCGGGACTAGCGGGAAACTACGAGCAGTACTTC
CDR3: CASSPSPPGLAGNYEQYF

V: TRBV5-1
J: TRBJ1-1
D: .
size: .
DNA: TGCGCCAGCAGCCCCGGGAGGGGCGGTTGGAACACTGAAGCTTTCTTT
CDR3: CASSPGRGGWNTEAFF

V: TRBV6-1
J: TRBJ1-2
D: .
size: .
DNA: TGTGCCAGCAGAGACTACGGGGTTAACTATGGCTACACCTTC
CDR3: CASRDYGVNYGYTF

V: TRBV7-9
J: TRBJ1-2
D: .
size: .
DNA: TGTGCCAGCAGCTTTATAGGAGATGGCTACACCTTC
CDR3: CASSFIGDGYTF

V: TRBV18
J: TRBJ2-1
D: .
size: .
DNA: TGTGCCAGCTCACCAGGGTTAGCCCCTATCGATGAGCAGTTCTTC
CDR3: CASSPGLAPIDEQFF

V: TRBV11-3
J: TRBJ2-1
D: .
size: .
DNA: TGTGCCAGCAGCTCGAAAGACAGGGGAGGGGCCAATGAGCAGTTCTTC
CDR3: CASSSKDRGGANEQFF

V: TRBV30
J: TRBJ2-1
D: TRBD2
size: many
DNA: TGTGCCAGAATGGGACTACTCAATGAGCAGTTCTTC
CDR3: CARMGLLNEQFF

V: TRBV30
J: TRBJ2-7
D: .
size: .
DNA: TGTGCGGGAGGACGGGAATACGAGCAGTACTTC
CDR3: CAGGREYEQYF

V: TRBV6-6
J: TRBJ2-6
D: .
size: .
DNA: TGTGCCAGCAGTTACAGCCCTGGGGCCAACGTCCTGACTTTC
CDR3: CASSYSPGANVLTF

V: TRBV30
J: TRBJ1-5
D: .
size: .
DNA: TGTGCCTGGAGTCTGACAGGTAATCAGCCCCAGCATTTT
CDR3: CAWSLTGNQPQHF

V: TRBV5-6
J: TRBJ1-1
D: TRBD1
size: .
DNA: TGTGCCAGCAGCTTACAGGGGGCCGTTGAAGCTTTCTTT
CDR3: CASSLQGAVEAFF

V: TRBV4-3
J: TRBJ2-1
D: TRBD2
size: .
DNA: TGCGCCAGCAGCCAAGATCGGGGCACGGGGGGATACAATGAGCAGTTCTTC
CDR3: CASSQDRGTGGYNEQFF

V: TRBV6-1
J: TRBJ1-2
D: .
size: .
DNA: TGTGCCAGCAGTGACCCCAGGGTCTATGGCTACACCTTC
CDR3: CASSDPRVYGYTF

V: TRBV19
J: TRBJ2-1
D: TRBD2
size: .
DNA: TGTGCCAGTAGTGCCGGGGAGGCGGGGGGTCCTAAGGGGCAGTTCTTC
CDR3: CASSAGEAGGPKGQFF

V: TRBV30
J: TRBJ2-3
D: .
size: .
DNA: TGTGCCTGGAGTGTACTAGGGCTAACTAGCCAGGCGCAGTATTTT
CDR3: CAWSVLGLTSQAQYF

V: TRBV6-6
J: TRBJ1-6
D: .
size: few
DNA: TGTGCCAGCAGTTACGTAAGTCCGACTCCGGATTCACCCCTCCACTTT
CDR3: CASSYVSPTPDSPLHF

V: TRBV6-1
J: TRBJ1-2
D: TRBD1
size: .
DNA: TGTGCCAGCCACCTAGCCGGGACAGATAACGGCTACACCTTC
CDR3: CASHLAGTDNGYTF

V: TRBV12-2
J: TRBJ2-1
D: .
size: .
DNA: TGTGCAAGTCGCTTAGCTGGCGGGAGGTGCCCATCGGGGGAGCAGTTCTTC
CDR3: CASRLAGGRCPSGEQFF

V: TRBV18
J: TRBJ1-5
D: .
size: .
DNA: TGTGCCAGCTCACTGACTGACGGGAACAATCAGCCCCAGCATTTT
CDR3: CASSLTDGNNQPQHF

V: TRBV5-1
J: TRBJ1-1
D: .
size: once
DNA: TGCGCCAGCAGCTTCGAAGCAGGGGCCACTGAAGCTTTCTTT
CDR3: CASSFEAGATEAFF

V: TRBV6-5
J: TRBJ1-2
D: .
size: .
DNA: TGTGCCAGCATCATTAGATTTCATTGTGGCTACACCTTC
CDR3: CASIIRFHCGYTF

V: TRBV9
J: TRBJ2-2
D: .
size: once
DNA: TGTGCCAGCAGTATTAGCGCCACCGGGGAGCTGTTTTTT
CDR3: CASSISATGELFF

V: TRBV4-2
J: TRBJ2-3
D: .
size: .
DNA: TGTGCCAGCAGCCAAGCAACAGATACGCAGTATTTT
CDR3: CASSQATDTQYF

V: TRBV11-2
J: TRBJ1-4
D: TRBD1
size: .
DNA: TGTGCCAGCAGCTACCAGACAGGGCAAAAACTGTTTTTT
CDR3: CASSYQTGQKLFF

V: TRBV19
J: TRBJ1-2
D: .
size: once
DNA: TGTGCCAGTAGTATAGGACTGGCCTATGGCTACACCTTC
CDR3: CASSIGLAYGYTF

V: TRBV30
J: TRBJ1-6
D: .
size: .
DNA: TGTGCCTGGAGGGAGGGGACTAGGTCATTGTCCCTCCACTTT
CDR3: CAWREGTRSLSLHF

V: TRBV25-1
J: TRBJ1-2
D: .
size: .
DNA: TGTGCCAGCAGTGAAACTGGGGCCACTCCTGGCTACACCTTC
CDR3: CASSETGATPGYTF

V: TRBV5-1
J: TRBJ2-3
D: .
size: once
DNA: TGCGCCAGCAGCTTTTACTCCGAATCCACAGATACGCAGTATTTT
CDR3: CASSFYSESTDTQYF

V: TRBV5-4
J: TRBJ1-2
D: .
size: .
DNA: TGTGCCAGCAGCTTATCCGGGTACGGTGGCTACACCTTC
CDR3: CASSLSGYGGYTF

V: TRBV5-4
J: TRBJ2-3
D: .
size: .
DNA: TGTGCCAGCAGCTTGGACAGAGTTAGCACAGATACGCAGTATTTT
CDR3: CASSLDRVSTDTQYF

V: TRBV19
J: TRBJ2-3
D: .
size: .
DNA: TGTGCCAGTAGCCCCAGATCCCGCGATACGCAGTATTTT
CDR3: CASSPRSRDTQYF

V: TRBV21-1
J: TRBJ2-7
D: .
size: .
DNA: TGTGCCAGCAGCACCCCAAAGGAAGGGGAATCCTACGAGCAGTACTTC
CDR3: CASSTPKEGESYEQYF

V: TRBV7-2
J: TRBJ1-2
D: .
size: few
DNA: TGTGCCAGCAGCCAACAGGGTACCTCTGGCTACACCTTC
CDR3: CASSQQGTSGYTF

V: TRBV6-5
J: TRBJ1-4
D: .
size: .
DNA: TGTGCCAGCAGTTACTCGACGGGACTTAATGAAAAACTGTTTTTT
CDR3: CASSYSTGLNEKLFF

V: TRBV2
J: TRBJ1-2
D: .
size: .
DNA: TGTGCCAGCTTTCTCAGGGCCTATGGCTACACCTTC
CDR3: CASFLRAYGYTF

V: TRBV13
J: TRBJ2-3
D: TRBD1
size: .
DNA: TGTGCCAGCAGCGTCGGGACAGGGGCCGCGGATACGCAGTATTTT
CDR3: CASSVGTGAADTQYF

V: TRBV18
J: TRBJ2-6
D: TRBD1
size: .
DNA: TGTGCCAGCTCACTGCGGGACAGGGAAAGATCTGGGGCCAACGTCCTGACTTTC
CDR3: CASSLRDRERSGANVLTF

V: TRBV2
J: TRBJ2-1
D: .
size: .
DNA: TGTGCCAGCAATGGTGGAGCCAGTGACGATGAGCAGTTCTTC
CDR3: CASNGGASDDEQFF

V: TRBV5-1
J: TRBJ2-3
D: .
size: .
DNA: TGCGCCAGCAGCATCGGGAGCACAGATACGCAGTATTTT
CDR3: CASSIGSTDTQYF

V: TRBV6-5
J: TRBJ1-2
D: .
size: .
DNA: TGTGCCAGCAGTCCTATCGAAGAGGGCTATGGCTACACCTTC
CDR3: CASSPIEEGYGYTF

V: TRBV18
J: TRBJ1-6
D: .
size: .
DNA: TGTGCCAGCTCACCCGTTGTTATATCGCCAGGAATGGATAATTCACCCCTCCACTTT
CDR3: CASSPVVISPGMDNSPLHF

V: TRBV25-1
J: TRBJ1-2
D: .
size: .
DNA: TGTGCCAGCAGTCTCGGAGGCTATGGCTACACCTTC
CDR3: CASSLGGYGYTF

V: TRBV6-5
J: TRBJ1-3
D: TRBD1
size: .
DNA: TGTGCCAGCAGCCAAGGGGGCTTGGACACCATATATTTT
CDR3: CASSQGGLDTIYF

V: TRBV28
J: TRBJ1-1
D: TRBD1
size: .
DNA: TGTGCCAGCAGGACTACAGGGGGCGAGTACACTGAAGCTTTCTTT
CDR3: CASRTTGGEYTEAFF

V: TRBV19
J: TRBJ2-1
D: .
size: .
DNA: TGTGCCAGTAGTACAGGGCCAGGCGAGCAGTTCTTC
CDR3: CASSTGPGEQFF

V: TRBV7-6
J: TRBJ2-5
D: .
size: .
DNA: TGTGCCAGCAGCCCCTTCCGGGCGGGAAGGGAGACCCAGTACTTC
CDR3: CASSPFRAGRETQYF

V: TRBV18
J: TRBJ1-1
D: TRBD1
size: .
DNA: TGTGCCAGCTCAACAGATGGCGACAGGGGAACTGAAGCTTTCTTT
CDR3: CASSTDGDRGTEAFF

V: TRBV7-9
J: TRBJ2-5
D: TRBD1
size: .
DNA: TGTGCCAGCAGCCCGCGGAATACAGGGGACAAGACCCAGTACTTC
CDR3: CASSPRNTGDKTQYF

V: TRBV6-1
J: TRBJ2-3
D: TRBD2
size: .
DNA: TGTGCCAGCCGACTAGCGGGGAGCACAGATACGCAGTATTTT
CDR3: CASRLAGSTDTQYF

V: TRBV5-4
J: TRBJ2-1
D: .
size: .
DNA: TGTGCCAGCAGCTTGTCGGGACTCCGGGCGTTCTTC
CDR3: CASSLSGLRAFF

V: TRBV5-1
J: TRBJ1-2
D: .
size: .
DNA: TGCGCCAGCAGCTTACAGGGATCTAACTATGGCTACACCTTC
CDR3: CASSLQGSNYGYTF

V: TRBV11-2
J: TRBJ2-5
D: .
size: once
DNA: TGTGCCAGCAGCTTAGACGGTTTGGTACAAGAGACCCAGTACTTC
CDR3: CASSLDGLVQETQYF

V: TRBV14
J: TRBJ2-2
D: .
size: .
DNA: TGTGCCAGCAGCCCTAGAGTGGCCCGAGGGTCCGGGGAGCTGTTTTTT
CDR3: CASSPRVARGSGELFF